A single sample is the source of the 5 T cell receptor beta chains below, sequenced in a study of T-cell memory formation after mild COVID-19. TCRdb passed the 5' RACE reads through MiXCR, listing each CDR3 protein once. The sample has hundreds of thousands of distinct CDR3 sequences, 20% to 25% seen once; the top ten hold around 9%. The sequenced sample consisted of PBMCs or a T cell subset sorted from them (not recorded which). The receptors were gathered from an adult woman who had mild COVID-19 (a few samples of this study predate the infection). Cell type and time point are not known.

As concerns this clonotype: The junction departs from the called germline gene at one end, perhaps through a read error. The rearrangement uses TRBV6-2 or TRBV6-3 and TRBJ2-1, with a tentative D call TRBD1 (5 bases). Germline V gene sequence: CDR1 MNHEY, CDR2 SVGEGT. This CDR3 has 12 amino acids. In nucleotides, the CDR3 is TGTGCCAGCAGCCCAGGGTTTTTTTTCCCAGTCTTC. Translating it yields CASSPGFFFPVF.

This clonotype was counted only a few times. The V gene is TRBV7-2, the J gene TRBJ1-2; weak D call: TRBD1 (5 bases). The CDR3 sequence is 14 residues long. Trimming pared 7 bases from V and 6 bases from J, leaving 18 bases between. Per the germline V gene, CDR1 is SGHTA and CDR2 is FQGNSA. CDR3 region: CASTRNWGVDGYTF. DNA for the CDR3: TGTGCCAGCACCAGAAATTGGGGGGTAGATGGCTACACCTTC.

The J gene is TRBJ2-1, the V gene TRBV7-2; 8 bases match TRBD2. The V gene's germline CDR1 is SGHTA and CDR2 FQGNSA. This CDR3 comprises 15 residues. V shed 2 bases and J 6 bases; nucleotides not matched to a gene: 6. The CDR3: CASSLTGLVTNEQFF. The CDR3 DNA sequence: TGTGCCAGCAGCTTAACGGGACTAGTGACCAATGAGCAGTTCTTC.

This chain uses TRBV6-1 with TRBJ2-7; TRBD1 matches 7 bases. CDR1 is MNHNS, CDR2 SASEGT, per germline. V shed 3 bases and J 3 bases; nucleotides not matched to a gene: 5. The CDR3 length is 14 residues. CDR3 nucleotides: TGTGCCAGCAGTGAGGGACAGACCTACTACGAGCAGTACTTC. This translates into CASSEGQTYYEQYF.

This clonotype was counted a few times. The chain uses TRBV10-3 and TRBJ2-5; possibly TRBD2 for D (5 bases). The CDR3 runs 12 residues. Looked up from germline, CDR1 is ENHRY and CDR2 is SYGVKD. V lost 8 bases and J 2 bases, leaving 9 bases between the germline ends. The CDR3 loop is CAISGKQETQYF. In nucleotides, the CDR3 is TGTGCCATCTCCGGGAAACAAGAGACCCAGTACTTC.